This TCR beta chain was sequenced during a study of shared clonotypes between healthy human individuals (dated by TCRdb to 2018 to 2020). For the study in its entirety: The cohort comprised a couple of women and a few men aged 18 to 49 years. For each donor, CD4 naive and CD4 memory were each run on three plates, CD8 naive on two plates, and CD8 memory on one plate. Blood TCR repertoires of roughly five healthy adults were deeply sequenced to estimate repertoire size and the extent of clonotype sharing between individuals. Libraries were prepared and TCR repertoires were sequenced by different laboratories using diverse techniques, in order to increase sequencing depth and limit assay-specific biases. Leukapheresis yielded between about 0.94 and 8.9 billion PBMCs per donor.

The CDR3, cysteine through phenylalanine, is 16 amino acids long. Only the CDR3 DNA stays, 48 bases, in frame from base 1. As encoded in the germline V gene, CDR1 is SGHTS while CDR2 is YDEGEE. Clipping removes 4 bases from V and 11 bases from J, with 17 as the unmatched junction base count. The donors were healthy, HIV-negative adults who had no recently reported acute infections or vaccinations. Every donor was a Caucasian adult residing in Nashville, Tennessee, USA. CD4+ T cells were enriched by magnetic negative selection, after which naive cells were positively selected on CD45RA and the negative fraction was taken as the memory subset. Blood was obtained by leukapheresis, after which PBMCs were separated by Ficoll-Histopaque density gradient centrifugation and cryopreserved in liquid nitrogen vapor phase. Analytical flow cytometry was used to check the purity and quantity of each magnetically sorted T cell population. From each sorted fraction, genomic DNA was isolated and quantified by UV absorbance on a Nanodrop 2000c.

Study-level results and caveats: Larger estimated clonotype richness was generally found for naive subsets than for memory subsets. Higher generation probabilities were observed for clonotypes shared by all four sorted-subset donors than for non-shared clonotypes. Even with the large sequencing depth, rarefaction of the sorted-subset datasets indicated that sequencing was incomplete. Because the study included a small number of donors, the genetic and exposure-history diversity represented was limited. Pairwise subsampling led to the expectation that sequencing depth would affect the degree of clonotype sharing among donors. Sharing across a few donors was observed for about 5% of naive CD4, about 3.2% of naive CD8, 2% to 2.5% of memory CD4, and around 0.44% of memory CD8 clonotypes. Sampling was limited to blood, and TCR repertoires in tissue likely differ from TCR repertoires in blood.

TCR CDR3 regions were amplified from genomic DNA by multiplex PCR using the deep immunoSEQ assay. Extracted genomic DNA from each cell subset was spread evenly across all wells of several immunoSEQ 96-well plates, with each plate serving as a replicate. For sorted subsets, each replicate PCR was loaded with about 0.2 ug genomic DNA, equivalent to approximately 33,000 T cell genomes. Purified libraries were quantified with a Qubit 3.0 fluorometer, sized on a Bioanalyzer 2100, and re-quantified with the KAPA Library Quantification kit. Each immunoSEQ 96-well plate was sequenced on its own single-read 150-cycle Illumina NextSeq 550 flow cell. Per the authors' processing: Because the immunoSEQ output held only junctional sequences and lacked quality scores, the filtering could not match the filtering applied to full-length reads. Sequences were annotated with PyIR, a Python wrapper for IgBLAST v1.9, and V/J genes and CDR3 were assigned using IMGT germline references. Any read was removed if the V/J assignment was weak (E-value above 1e-6), the CDR3 was missing, or the read contained stop codons, out-of-frame junctions, or ambiguous translated residues. V3J clonotypes were defined by identical inferred V gene, J gene, and CDR3 amino acid sequence. The percentage overlap between two repertoires was calculated by dividing the number of shared unique clonotypes by the size of the smaller repertoire. Richness of each repertoire was evaluated using RTK rarefaction, the Chao1 estimator, and Recon v2.1 estimates of unobserved clonotypes. Generation probabilities for all TCRbeta clonotypes obtained by the gDNA method from a handful of donors were computed using OLGA. TCRdb holds this immuneACCESS table with in-frame rearrangements only. Some clones are missing; in checked studies, unresolved V genes explain under half, and the rest has no known cause. D and trimming come from the DNA, and the V and J calls and clone size come from that table. The sample table holds roughly 1 million clones, of which around four fifths were seen once. 1.2% to 1.5% of the sample goes to the ten largest clones.

About this clone: There is no known antigen for this receptor. No base quality information exists; no much larger clone differs at one position.

The receptor chain draws on TRBV5-8 and TRBJ1-5, with TRBD1 identical over 8 junction bases. The receptor comes from a man younger than 35 in good health. Input material: memory CD4+ T cells sorted from blood. Read against the paper, the sample's cell subset or site label means: CD45RA-negative fraction. The CDR3 in this case is CASSRGKTGVERAQHF. At the DNA level, the sequence is TGTGCCAGCAGCAGGGGTAAGACAGGGGTGGAACGAGCCCAGCATTTT.